The subject of this entry is one TCR beta chain. The CDR3 covers 13 residues. Germline V gives CDR1 MDHEN, CDR2 SYDVKM. V was shortened by 7 bases and J by 3 bases, with 12 bases between the two germline ends. The data originate from a study of blood T cell repertoires in COVID-19. Per the study methods: From reference gene primer amplification, estimates of nucleated cell counts were derived. The table came from immunoSEQ multiplex PCR; TCRdb's copy has only in-frame clones and leaves some out. The DNA was the basis for D and trimming; V, J and clone size are from that table. Of 210,000 or so clones listed, approximately 90% are singletons.

The TCR was taken from a man aged 30-40 years with acute or convalescent COVID-19. The chain combines TRBV28 with TRBJ1-1; D possibly corresponds to TRBD1 (6 bases). Sequencing used peripheral blood. The CDR3 reads CASIQGHYTEAFF. Written as DNA, the CDR3 is TGTGCCAGCATTCAGGGGCATTACACTGAAGCTTTCTTT. Drawing the rest from reference TRBV28 and TRBJ1-1, the complete variable domain is DVKVTQSSRYLVKRTGEKVFLECVQDMDHENMFWYRQDPGLGLRLIYFSYDVKMKEKGDIPEGYSVSREKKERFSLILESASTNQTSMYLCASIQGHYTEAFFGQGTRLTVV.